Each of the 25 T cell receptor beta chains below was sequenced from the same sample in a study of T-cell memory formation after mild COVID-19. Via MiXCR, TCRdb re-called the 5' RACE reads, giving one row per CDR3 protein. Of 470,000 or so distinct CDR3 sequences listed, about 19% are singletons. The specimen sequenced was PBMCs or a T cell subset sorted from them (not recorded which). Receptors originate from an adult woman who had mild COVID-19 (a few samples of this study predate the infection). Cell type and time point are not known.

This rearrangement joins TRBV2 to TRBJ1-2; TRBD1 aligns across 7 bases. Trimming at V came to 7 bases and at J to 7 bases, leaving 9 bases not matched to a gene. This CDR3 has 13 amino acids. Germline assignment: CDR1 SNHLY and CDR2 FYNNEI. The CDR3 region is CASTPDRDGGYTF. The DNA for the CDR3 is TGTGCCAGCACACCCGACAGGGACGGTGGCTACACCTTC.

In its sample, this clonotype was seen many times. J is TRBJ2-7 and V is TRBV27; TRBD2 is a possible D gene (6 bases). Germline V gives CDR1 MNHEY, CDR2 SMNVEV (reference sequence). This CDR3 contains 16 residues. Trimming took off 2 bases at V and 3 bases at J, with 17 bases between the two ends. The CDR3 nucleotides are TGTGCCAGCAGTTTAAACCCCGCGGGGATCGTCTACGAGCAGTACTTC. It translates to CASSLNPAGIVYEQYF.

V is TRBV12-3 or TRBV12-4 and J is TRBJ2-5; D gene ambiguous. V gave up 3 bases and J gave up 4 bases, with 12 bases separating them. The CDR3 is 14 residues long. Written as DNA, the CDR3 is TGTGCCAGCAGTTTTAGGTCACCTTCAGAGACCCAGTACTTC. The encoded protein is CASSFRSPSETQYF.

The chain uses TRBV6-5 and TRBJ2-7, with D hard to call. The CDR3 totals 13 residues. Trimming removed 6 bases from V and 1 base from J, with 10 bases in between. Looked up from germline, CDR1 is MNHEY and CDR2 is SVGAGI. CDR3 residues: CASSLQLSYEQYF. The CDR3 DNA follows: TGTGCCAGCAGCCTACAGCTTTCCTACGAGCAGTACTTC.

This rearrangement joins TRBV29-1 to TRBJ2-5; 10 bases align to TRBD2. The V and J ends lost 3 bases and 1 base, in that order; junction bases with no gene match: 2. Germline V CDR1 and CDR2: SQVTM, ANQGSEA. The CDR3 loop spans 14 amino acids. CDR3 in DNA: TGCAGCGTTGACCAGCGGGGGGGCCAAGAGACCCAGTACTTC. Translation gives CSVDQRGGQETQYF.

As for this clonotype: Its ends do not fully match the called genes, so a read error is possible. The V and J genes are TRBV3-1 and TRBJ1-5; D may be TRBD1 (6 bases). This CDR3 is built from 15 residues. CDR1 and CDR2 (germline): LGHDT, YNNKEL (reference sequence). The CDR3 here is CASSQVAGARQPQHF. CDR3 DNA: TGTGCAAGCAGCCAAGTAGCAGGGGCGAGGCAGCCCCAGCATTTT.

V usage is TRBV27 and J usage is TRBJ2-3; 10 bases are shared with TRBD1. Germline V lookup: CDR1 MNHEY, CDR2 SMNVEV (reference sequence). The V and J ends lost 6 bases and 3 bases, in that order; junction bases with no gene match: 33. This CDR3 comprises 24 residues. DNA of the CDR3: TGTGCCAGCAGGGGATTTAACGGGACAGGGGACAGGCCATACAGGTGGACAGGTACAGATACGCAGTATTTT. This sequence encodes CASRGFNGTGDRPYRWTGTDTQYF.

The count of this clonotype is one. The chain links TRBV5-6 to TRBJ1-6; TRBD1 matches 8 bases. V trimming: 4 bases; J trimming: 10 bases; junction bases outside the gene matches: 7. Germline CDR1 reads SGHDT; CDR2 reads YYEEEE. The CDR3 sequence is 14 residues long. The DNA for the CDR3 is TGTGCCAGCAGCCCCGGACAGGGCGAGTCACCCCTCCACTTT. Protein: CASSPGQGESPLHF. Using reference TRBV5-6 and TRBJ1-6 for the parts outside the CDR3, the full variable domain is DAGVTQSPTHLIKTRGQQVTLRCSPKSGHDTVSWYQQALGQGPQFIFQYYEEEERQRGNFPDRFSGHQFPNYSSELNVNALLLGDSALYLCASSPGQGESPLHFGNGTRLTVT.

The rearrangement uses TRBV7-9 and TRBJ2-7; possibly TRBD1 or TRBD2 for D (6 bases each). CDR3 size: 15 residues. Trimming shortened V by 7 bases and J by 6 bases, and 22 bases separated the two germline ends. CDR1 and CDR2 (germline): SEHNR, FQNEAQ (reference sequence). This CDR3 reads CASNMNARGRGEQYF. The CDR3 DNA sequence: TGTGCCAGCAATATGAATGCCCGGGGGCGAGGCGAGCAGTACTTC.

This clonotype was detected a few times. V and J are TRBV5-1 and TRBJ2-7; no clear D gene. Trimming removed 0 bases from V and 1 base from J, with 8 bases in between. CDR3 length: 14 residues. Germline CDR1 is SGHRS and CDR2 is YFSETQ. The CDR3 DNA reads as TGCGCCAGCAGCTTGGCCGGCCATTCCTACGAGCAGTACTTC. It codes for CASSLAGHSYEQYF.

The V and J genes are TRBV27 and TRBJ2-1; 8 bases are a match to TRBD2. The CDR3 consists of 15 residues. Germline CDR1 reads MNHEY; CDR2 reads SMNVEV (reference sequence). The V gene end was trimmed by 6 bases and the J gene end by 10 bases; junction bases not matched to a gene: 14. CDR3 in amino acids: CASSALPELAGEQFF. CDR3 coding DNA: TGTGCCAGCAGCGCCCTCCCAGAGCTAGCGGGCGAGCAGTTCTTC.

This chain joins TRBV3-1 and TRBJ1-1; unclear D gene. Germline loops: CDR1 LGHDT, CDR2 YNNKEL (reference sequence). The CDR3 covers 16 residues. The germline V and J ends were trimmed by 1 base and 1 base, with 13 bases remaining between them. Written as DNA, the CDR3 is TGTGCCAGCAGCCAAGCTGGGGTGACGGCGAACACTGAAGCTTTCTTT. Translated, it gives CASSQAGVTANTEAFF.

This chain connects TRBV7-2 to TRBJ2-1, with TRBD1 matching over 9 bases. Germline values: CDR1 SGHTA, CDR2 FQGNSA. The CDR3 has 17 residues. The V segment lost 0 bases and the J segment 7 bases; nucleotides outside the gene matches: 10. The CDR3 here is CASSLAHWTGVSNEQFF. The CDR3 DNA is TGTGCCAGCAGCTTAGCCCATTGGACAGGGGTGTCGAATGAGCAGTTCTTC.

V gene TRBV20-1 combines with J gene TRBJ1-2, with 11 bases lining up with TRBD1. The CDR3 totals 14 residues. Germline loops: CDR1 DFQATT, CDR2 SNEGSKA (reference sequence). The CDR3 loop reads CRSGRGQGDYGYTF. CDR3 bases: TGCAGGAGTGGGAGGGGACAGGGGGACTATGGCTACACCTTC.

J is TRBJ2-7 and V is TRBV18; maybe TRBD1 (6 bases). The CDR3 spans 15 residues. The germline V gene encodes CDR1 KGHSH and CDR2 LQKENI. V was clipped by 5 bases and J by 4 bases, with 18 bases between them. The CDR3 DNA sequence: TGTGCCAGCTCAAGGGTACAACAGGGTACTTACGAGCAGTACTTC. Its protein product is CASSRVQQGTYEQYF.

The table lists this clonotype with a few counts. CDR3 bases: TGTGCCTGGAGGGGGACAGGTTCGGGTAACTATGGCTACACCTTC. It encodes CAWRGTGSGNYGYTF. The V gene is TRBV30, the J gene TRBJ1-2, with 8 nucleotides matching TRBD1. Trimming cost V 3 bases and J 1 base; bases outside gene matches: 7. The CDR3 is made up of 15 amino acids. Per the germline V gene, CDR1 is GTSNPN and CDR2 is SVGIG (reference sequence).

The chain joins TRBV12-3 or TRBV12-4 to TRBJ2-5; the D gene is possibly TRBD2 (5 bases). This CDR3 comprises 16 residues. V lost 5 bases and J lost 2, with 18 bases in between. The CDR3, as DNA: TGTGCCAGCAGTCCCTTTTACGGAGGAATACAAGAGACCCAGTACTTC. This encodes CASSPFYGGIQETQYF.

The CDR3 nucleotides read TGTGCCAGCAGCTTGGTCGGGAGTGCGGGCACCGGGGAGCTGTTTTTT. This sequence encodes CASSLVGSAGTGELFF. V and J are TRBV7-2 and TRBJ2-2, with a possible D match to TRBD2 (6 bases). Per germline, CDR1 SGHTA and CDR2 FQGNSA. Trimming left V 3 bases short and J 4 bases short, with 15 bases between. The CDR3 loop spans 16 amino acids.

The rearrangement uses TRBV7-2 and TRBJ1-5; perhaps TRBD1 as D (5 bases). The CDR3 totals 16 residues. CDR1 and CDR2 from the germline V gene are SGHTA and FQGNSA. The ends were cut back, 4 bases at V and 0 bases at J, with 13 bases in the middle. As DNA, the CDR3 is TGTGCCAGCAGCTCCGCGGGGCACTATAGCAATCAGCCCCAGCATTTT. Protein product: CASSSAGHYSNQPQHF.

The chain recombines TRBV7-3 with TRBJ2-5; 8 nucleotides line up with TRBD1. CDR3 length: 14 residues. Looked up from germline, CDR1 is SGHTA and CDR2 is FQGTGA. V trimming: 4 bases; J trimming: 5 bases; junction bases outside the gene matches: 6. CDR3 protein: CASSSTGVRETQYF. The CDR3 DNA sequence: TGTGCCAGCAGCTCGACAGGGGTCAGGGAGACCCAGTACTTC.

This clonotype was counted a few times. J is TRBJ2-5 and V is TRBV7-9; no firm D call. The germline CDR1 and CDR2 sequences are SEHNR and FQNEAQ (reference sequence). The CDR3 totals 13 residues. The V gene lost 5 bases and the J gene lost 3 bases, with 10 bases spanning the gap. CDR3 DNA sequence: TGTGCCAGCAGCCGCGGACGGAAAGAGACCCAGTACTTC. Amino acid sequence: CASSRGRKETQYF. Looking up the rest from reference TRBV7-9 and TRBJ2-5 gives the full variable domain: DTGVSQNPRHKITKRGQNVTFRCDPISEHNRLYWYRQTLGQGPEFLTYFQNEAQLEKSRLLSDRFSAERPKGSFSTLEIQRTEQGDSAMYLCASSRGRKETQYFGPGTRLLVL.

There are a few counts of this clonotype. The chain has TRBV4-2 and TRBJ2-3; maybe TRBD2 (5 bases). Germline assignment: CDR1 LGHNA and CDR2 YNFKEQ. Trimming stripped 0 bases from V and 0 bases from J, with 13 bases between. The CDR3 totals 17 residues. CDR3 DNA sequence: TGTGCCAGCAGCCAAGAAGGAGCGGCCCCTAGCACAGATACGCAGTATTTT. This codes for CASSQEGAAPSTDTQYF.

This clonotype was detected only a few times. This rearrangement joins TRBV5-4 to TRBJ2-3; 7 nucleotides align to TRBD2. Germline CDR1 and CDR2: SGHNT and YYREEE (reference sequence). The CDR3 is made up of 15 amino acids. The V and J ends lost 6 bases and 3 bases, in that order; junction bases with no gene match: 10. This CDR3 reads CASTSREMRTDTQYF. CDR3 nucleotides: TGTGCCAGCACCTCGCGGGAGATGAGGACAGATACGCAGTATTTT. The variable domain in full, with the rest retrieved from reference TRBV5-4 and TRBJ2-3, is ETGVTQSPTHLIKTRGQQVTLRCSSQSGHNTVSWYQQALGQGPQFIFQYYREEENGRGNFPPRFSGLQFPNYSSELNVNALELDDSALYLCASTSREMRTDTQYFGPGTRLTVL.

The CDR3 reads CASSRGQLGGELFF. The CDR3 DNA is TGTGCCAGCAGCAGGGGGCAGTTGGGCGGGGAGCTGTTTTTT. The chain combines TRBV28 with TRBJ2-2; 8 nucleotides match TRBD1. Germline V lookup: CDR1 MDHEN, CDR2 SYDVKM. This CDR3 comprises 14 residues. Unmatched junction bases numbered 7, after V lost 6 bases and J lost 7 bases.

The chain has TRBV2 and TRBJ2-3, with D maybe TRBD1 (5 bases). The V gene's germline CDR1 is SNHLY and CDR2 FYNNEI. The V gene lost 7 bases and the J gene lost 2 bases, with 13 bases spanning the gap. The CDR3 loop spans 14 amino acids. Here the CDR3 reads CASNTGKHTDTQYF. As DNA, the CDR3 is TGTGCCAGCAACACAGGCAAGCACACAGATACGCAGTATTTT.